The 28 T cell receptor beta chains below all came from one sample that was sequenced in a study of OX40 agonist ivuxolimab in advanced cancers. Some clones are missing from TCRdb's copy, which holds only in-frame ones; the method was immunoSEQ multiplex PCR. The table lists tens of thousands of clones, 87% of them singletons. The specimen comprised CD4+ or CD8+ T cells sorted from blood, sampled in a trial of the OX40 agonist ivuxolimab. These receptors were collected from an adult with an advanced solid tumor such as melanoma, head and neck, liver or kidney cancer.

The V call is TRBV29-1, the J call TRBJ2-1; D possibly corresponds to TRBD2 (6 bases). CDR3 size: 18 residues. Trimming pared 4 bases from V and 11 bases from J, leaving 33 bases between. The germline V gene has CDR1 SQVTM and CDR2 ANQGSEA. CDR3 residues: CSVVPRDSVDYSTIKQFF. CDR3 bases: TGCAGCGTTGTCCCGCGGGACTCGGTGGACTATAGTACAATAAAGCAGTTCTTC.

The rearrangement joins TRBV5-1 to TRBJ2-7; 11 bases agree with TRBD2. The junction had 7 bases not matched to a gene; V was cut back by 4 bases and J by 4 bases. Germline CDR1 and CDR2: SGHRS and YFSETQ. The CDR3 consists of 15 residues. The CDR3 coding sequence is TGCGCCAGCAGCCCTACTAGCGGGAGTTTGTACGAGCAGTACTTC. Protein product: CASSPTSGSLYEQYF.

The chain carries TRBV29-1 and TRBJ1-2; D possibly corresponds to TRBD1 (5 bases). CDR3 size: 12 residues. V shed 3 bases and J shed 8 bases, with 13 bases lying between them. The germline V gene encodes CDR1 SQVTM and CDR2 ANQGSEA. The CDR3 loop reads CSVDGAGRGYTF. Written as DNA, the CDR3 is TGCAGCGTTGACGGGGCAGGCCGGGGCTACACCTTC.

The chain uses TRBV6-5 and TRBJ2-7; D is unresolved. Germline V gene lookup returns CDR1 MNHEY and CDR2 SVGAGI. V was clipped by 5 bases and J by 2 bases, with 13 bases between them. The CDR3 has 14 amino acids. The chain's CDR3 is CASSGRDLAYEQYF. CDR3 in DNA: TGTGCCAGCAGTGGCCGCGATCTTGCCTACGAGCAGTACTTC.

The chain has TRBV4-2 and TRBJ1-1; D is ambiguous. The V gene's germline CDR1 is LGHNA and CDR2 YNFKEQ. V lost 1 base to trimming and J lost 0 bases, with 6 bases between them. The CDR3 covers 14 residues. The CDR3, as DNA: TGTGCCAGCAGCCAAGGGCTAATGAACACTGAAGCTTTCTTT. It yields the protein CASSQGLMNTEAFF.

The V and J genes are TRBV30 and TRBJ2-5; D unclear. Trimming pared 3 bases from V and 6 bases from J, leaving 17 bases between. The CDR3 has 14 residues. Germline V lookup: CDR1 GTSNPN, CDR2 SVGIG (reference sequence). CDR3 in DNA: TGTGCCTGGAGACCTCCGTTCCGGCTGCAGACCCAGTACTTC. Translation gives CAWRPPFRLQTQYF.

V usage is TRBV30 and J usage is TRBJ1-3; tentative D call: TRBD1 (6 bases). V was shortened by 3 bases and J by 0 bases, with 9 bases between the two germline ends. CDR1 and CDR2 from the germline V gene are GTSNPN and SVGIG (reference sequence). The CDR3 has 14 amino acids. CDR3 loop: CAWRGGPSGNTIYF. The CDR3 nucleotides read TGTGCCTGGAGAGGGGGGCCCTCTGGAAACACCATATATTTT.

V is TRBV11-3 and J is TRBJ1-4, with D possibly being TRBD1 (5 bases). CDR1 is SGHNT, CDR2 YENEEA, per germline. V was trimmed by 10 bases and J by 4 bases, leaving 19 bases between them. This CDR3 has 15 amino acids. CDR3 loop: CATRDAGFGNEKLFF. Written as DNA, the CDR3 is TGTGCCACCAGGGATGCGGGGTTCGGTAATGAAAAACTGTTTTTT.

This sequence joins TRBV5-6 and TRBJ1-2, with 7 bases fitting TRBD1. This CDR3 has 13 amino acids. CDR1 and CDR2 (germline): SGHDT, YYEEEE. Trimming cost V 4 bases and J 4 bases; bases outside gene matches: 4. DNA of the CDR3: TGTGCCAGCAGCGCCGACAGGGTCTATGGCTACACCTTC. Residues: CASSADRVYGYTF. The variable domain in full, completed from reference TRBV5-6 and TRBJ1-2, reads DAGVTQSPTHLIKTRGQQVTLRCSPKSGHDTVSWYQQALGQGPQFIFQYYEEEERQRGNFPDRFSGHQFPNYSSELNVNALLLGDSALYLCASSADRVYGYTFGSGTRLTVV.

The chain couples TRBV30 to TRBJ2-3; D may correspond to TRBD1 or TRBD2 (5 bases each). In germline, CDR1 is GTSNPN, CDR2 SVGIG (reference sequence). The CDR3 spans 19 residues. V dropped 3 bases and J dropped 5 bases, with 30 bases sitting between them. CDR3 loop: CAWRDQGRPFRRRLDTQYF. The CDR3 bases are TGTGCCTGGAGGGACCAGGGACGGCCATTCCGGCGGAGGCTAGATACGCAGTATTTT.

The V and J genes are TRBV5-1 and TRBJ2-7; the match to TRBD1 covers 10 bases. The ends lost 5 bases at V and 3 bases at J; junction bases unmatched: 8. Germline V gene data show CDR1 as SGHRS and CDR2 as YFSETQ. CDR3 size: 15 residues. CDR3 sequence reads: CASRKMRTGGYEQYF. The CDR3 coding sequence is TGCGCCAGCAGGAAAATGAGGACAGGGGGCTACGAGCAGTACTTC.

This clone was seen just once. The gene calls are TRBV19 and TRBJ1-2; TRBD1 aligns across 8 bases. Trimming removed 7 bases from V and 0 bases from J; junction bases left unmatched: 7. The germline V gene encodes CDR1 LNHDA and CDR2 SQIVND (reference sequence). The CDR3 consists of 15 residues. CDR3 nucleotide sequence: TGTGCCAGTACCCCAGGGACAGGCACTAACTATGGCTACACCTTC. Its protein product is CASTPGTGTNYGYTF.

The J gene is TRBJ2-1, the V gene TRBV6-5; the D is unclear. The CDR3 contains 10 residues. Looked up from germline, CDR1 is MNHEY and CDR2 is SVGAGI. V lost 5 bases and J 9 bases, leaving 5 bases between the germline ends. The CDR3 coding sequence is TGTGCCAGCAGTAGAGTTGAGCAGTTCTTC. Residues: CASSRVEQFF.

This clone was counted a single time. The J gene is TRBJ2-7, the V gene TRBV6-5; possibly TRBD1 for D (5 bases). The CDR3 is made up of 14 amino acids. The V gene's germline CDR1 is MNHEY and CDR2 SVGAGI. Trimming removed 3 bases from V and 1 base from J, with 10 bases in between. Written as DNA, the CDR3 is TGTGCCAGCAGTTATCGCAGGGATTCCTACGAGCAGTACTTC. It translates to CASSYRRDSYEQYF.

V gene TRBV28 combines with J gene TRBJ2-1; 12 nucleotides line up with TRBD1. Germline V gives CDR1 MDHEN, CDR2 SYDVKM. The V segment lost 1 base and the J segment 16 bases; nucleotides outside the gene matches: 14. The CDR3 is made up of 16 amino acids. The CDR3 protein is CASSLLRDRGLLSSFF. The CDR3 DNA is TGTGCCAGCAGTTTATTAAGGGACAGGGGGCTTTTGAGCAGTTTCTTC. The complete variable domain, with remaining parts taken from reference TRBV28 and TRBJ2-1, reads DVKVTQSSRYLVKRTGEKVFLECVQDMDHENMFWYRQDPGLGLRLIYFSYDVKMKEKGDIPEGYSVSREKKERFSLILESASTNQTSMYLCASSLLRDRGLLSSFFGPGTRLTVL.

J is TRBJ1-1 and V is TRBV6-1; D not certain. This CDR3 contains 15 residues. Trimming took 4 bases from V and 0 from J, leaving 12 bases between them. The germline CDR1 and CDR2 sequences are MNHNS and SASEGT. The CDR3 sequence is CASSGLVILNTEAFF. Written as DNA, the CDR3 is TGTGCCAGCAGTGGGTTGGTAATCCTGAACACTGAAGCTTTCTTT.

The CDR3 DNA is TGTGCCAGCAGCCGGGACGGACCATATGGCTACACCTTC. Residues: CASSRDGPYGYTF. This chain uses TRBV5-6 with TRBJ1-2; a weak D match, TRBD1 (5 bases). Germline V gene data show CDR1 as SGHDT and CDR2 as YYEEEE. This CDR3 comprises 13 residues. V was clipped by 4 bases and J by 5 bases, with 12 bases between them. The full variable domain, its missing parts supplied by reference TRBV5-6 and TRBJ1-2, is DAGVTQSPTHLIKTRGQQVTLRCSPKSGHDTVSWYQQALGQGPQFIFQYYEEEERQRGNFPDRFSGHQFPNYSSELNVNALLLGDSALYLCASSRDGPYGYTFGSGTRLTVV.

This sequence joins TRBV14 and TRBJ2-7; 11 bases map to TRBD2. V dropped 4 bases and J dropped 7; count of bases not matched to a gene: 6. Germline CDR1 and CDR2: SGHDN and FVKESK. The CDR3 sequence is 14 residues long. The CDR3 region is CASSRSGTSGEQYF. DNA of the CDR3: TGTGCCAGCAGCCGCTCCGGGACTAGCGGAGAGCAGTACTTC.

This rearrangement joins TRBV7-2 to TRBJ1-6; TRBD1 is a possible D gene (5 bases). Per germline, CDR1 SGHTA and CDR2 FQGNSA. CDR3 length equals 14 residues. V lost 3 bases and J lost 6, with 9 bases in between. The chain's CDR3 is CASSLGRVNSPLHF. The CDR3 DNA is TGTGCCAGCAGCTTGGGCAGGGTTAATTCACCCCTCCACTTT.

The V and J genes are TRBV9 and TRBJ1-3; D may be TRBD1 (5 bases). Germline V gives CDR1 SGDLS, CDR2 YYNGEE. The CDR3 covers 16 residues. V was shortened by 3 bases and J by 0 bases, with 13 bases between the two germline ends. CDR3: CASSAQKTASGNTIYF. Here the CDR3 DNA reads TGTGCCAGCAGCGCCCAGAAGACAGCCTCTGGAAACACCATATATTTT.

The chain couples TRBV4-1 to TRBJ2-1, with 11 bases aligning to TRBD2. Germline trimming cut 6 bases from V and 1 base from J; bases unmatched to any gene: 5. CDR3 length: 16 residues. Germline V gene data show CDR1 as MGHRA and CDR2 as YSYEKL. CDR3 region: CASRVTSGGSYNEQFF. The DNA of the CDR3 is TGCGCCAGCAGGGTAACTAGCGGGGGATCCTACAATGAGCAGTTCTTC.

This chain connects TRBV7-6 to TRBJ2-7; TRBD1 might be the D (5 bases). Between the trimmed V and J ends, which lost 5 bases and 6 bases, there was a span of 23 bases. The CDR3 consists of 16 residues. Looked up from germline, CDR1 is SGHVS and CDR2 is FNYEAQ. The CDR3 here is CASSPLGQGSTGEQYF. CDR3 sequence (DNA): TGTGCCAGCAGCCCCCTAGGGCAGGGATCAACAGGCGAGCAGTACTTC.

The rearrangement uses TRBV7-9 and TRBJ2-3; the D gene is possibly TRBD2 (6 bases). V shed 5 bases and J shed 1 base, with 13 bases lying between them. The CDR3 consists of 15 residues. The V gene's germline CDR1 is SEHNR and CDR2 FQNEAQ (reference sequence). CDR3 DNA sequence: TGTGCCAGCAGCCCGAATAGCGGACGCACAGATACGCAGTATTTT. Translating it yields CASSPNSGRTDTQYF.

The CDR3 nucleotides are TGTGCCAGCAGCTTAGGGCCGGGGACTAGCGGGAGCAATGAGCAGTTCTTC. Translated: CASSLGPGTSGSNEQFF. The chain carries TRBV7-8 and TRBJ2-1; 14 positions match TRBD2. In germline, CDR1 is SGHVS, CDR2 FQNEAQ. V lost 1 base to trimming and J lost 6 bases; unmatched junction nucleotides: 5. The length of the CDR3 is 17 residues.

As for this clone: One end of the junction fails to match germline, which may point to a read error. J is TRBJ2-2 and V is TRBV7-7; tentative D call: TRBD1 (5 bases). Germline V gene lookup returns CDR1 SSHAT and CDR2 FNYEAQ (reference sequence). The CDR3 loop spans 15 amino acids. The DNA for the CDR3 is TGTGCTAGCAGCTTGGTGGACATTAACACCGGGGAGCTGTTTTTT. Translated, it gives CASSLVDINTGELFF.

V and J are TRBV20-1 and TRBJ2-7; D perhaps matches TRBD2 (5 bases). The CDR3 contains 11 residues. The germline V gene encodes CDR1 DFQATT and CDR2 SNEGSKA (reference sequence). The V end lost 6 bases, the J end lost 5 bases, and 11 bases lay between the germline ends. CDR3 in amino acids: CSAKGVNEQYF. The CDR3 DNA sequence: TGCAGTGCCAAGGGAGTCAACGAGCAGTACTTC.

This clone was observed a handful of times. The chain links TRBV6-6 to TRBJ2-3; D is possibly TRBD2 (5 bases). This CDR3 region has 14 residues. V lost 0 bases, J lost 3 bases, and 7 bases lay in between. Per the germline V gene, CDR1 is MNHNY and CDR2 is SVGAGI (reference sequence). The CDR3 DNA reads as TGTGCCAGCAGTTACTCGGCGGGTACAGATACGCAGTATTTT. The encoded protein is CASSYSAGTDTQYF.

The chain has TRBV30 and TRBJ1-6; D is uncertain. Looked up from germline, CDR1 is GTSNPN and CDR2 is SVGIG (reference sequence). CDR3 length: 14 amino acids. The V end was cut by 0 bases, the J end by 14 bases, with 17 bases between. CDR3 protein: CAWSVGTVASALHF. The CDR3 nucleotides are TGTGCCTGGAGTGTAGGTACAGTAGCTTCGGCCCTCCACTTT.